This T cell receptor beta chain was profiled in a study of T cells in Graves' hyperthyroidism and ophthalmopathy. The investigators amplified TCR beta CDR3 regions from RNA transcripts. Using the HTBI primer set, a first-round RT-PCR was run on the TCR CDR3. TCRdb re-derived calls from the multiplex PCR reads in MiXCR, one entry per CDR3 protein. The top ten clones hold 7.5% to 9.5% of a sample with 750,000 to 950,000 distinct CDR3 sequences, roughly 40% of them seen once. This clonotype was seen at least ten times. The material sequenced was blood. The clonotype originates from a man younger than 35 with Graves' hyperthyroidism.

The CDR3: CASSVGTAPYEQYF. In nucleotides, the CDR3 is TGTGCCAGCAGCGTAGGGACAGCTCCCTACGAGCAGTACTTC. The chain couples TRBV9 to TRBJ2-7, with D maybe TRBD1 (6 bases). V dropped 0 bases and J dropped 2 bases, with 9 bases sitting between them. The CDR3 covers 14 residues. The germline CDR1 and CDR2 sequences are SGDLS and YYNGEE.